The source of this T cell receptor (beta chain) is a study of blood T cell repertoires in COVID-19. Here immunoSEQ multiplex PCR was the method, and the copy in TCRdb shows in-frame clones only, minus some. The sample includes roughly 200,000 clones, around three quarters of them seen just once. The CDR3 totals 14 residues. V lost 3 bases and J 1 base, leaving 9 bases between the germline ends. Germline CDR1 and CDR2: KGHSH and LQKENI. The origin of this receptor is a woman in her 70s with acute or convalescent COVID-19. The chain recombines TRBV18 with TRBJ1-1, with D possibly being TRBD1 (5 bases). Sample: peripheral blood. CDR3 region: CASSPDGQNTEAFF. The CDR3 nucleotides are TGTGCCAGCTCACCTGATGGACAGAACACTGAAGCTTTCTTT.